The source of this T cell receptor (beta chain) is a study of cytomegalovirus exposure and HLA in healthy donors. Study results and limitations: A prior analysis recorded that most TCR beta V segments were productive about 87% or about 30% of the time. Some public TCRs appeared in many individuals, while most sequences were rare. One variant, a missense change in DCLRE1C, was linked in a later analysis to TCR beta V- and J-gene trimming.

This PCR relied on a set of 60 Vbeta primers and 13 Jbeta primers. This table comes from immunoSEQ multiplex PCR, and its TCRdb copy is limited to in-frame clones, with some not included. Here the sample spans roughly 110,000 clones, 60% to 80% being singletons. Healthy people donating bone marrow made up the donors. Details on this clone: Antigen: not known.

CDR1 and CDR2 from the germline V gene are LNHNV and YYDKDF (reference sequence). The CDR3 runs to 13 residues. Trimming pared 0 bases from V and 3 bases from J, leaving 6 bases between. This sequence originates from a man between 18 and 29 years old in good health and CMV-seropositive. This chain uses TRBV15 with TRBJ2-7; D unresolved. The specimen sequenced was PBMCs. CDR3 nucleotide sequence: TGTGCCACCAGCAGAGATGCGCGCTACGAGCAGTACTTC. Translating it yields CATSRDARYEQYF.